Following are 21 T cell receptor beta chains from one sample sequenced in a study of cytomegalovirus exposure and HLA in healthy donors. With 60 Vbeta and 13 Jbeta primers, the PCR was carried out. Measured with immunoSEQ multiplex PCR; TCRdb has only the in-frame clones, and not every one. The sample has some 150,000 clones, about four fifths seen once. Source material: PBMCs. These receptors came from a woman aged 45-59 years in good health and CMV-seronegative.

V is TRBV5-6 and J is TRBJ2-1; TRBD2 agrees at 14 bases. The CDR3 totals 18 residues. V shed 4 bases and J 2 bases; nucleotides not matched to a gene: 8. Looked up from germline, CDR1 is SGHDT and CDR2 is YYEEEE. The CDR3 DNA sequence: TGTGCCAGCAGCCCTTTGGGGACTAGCGGGGGCGCCTACAATGAGCAGTTCTTC. Translating gives CASSPLGTSGGAYNEQFF.

This clone has just a few counts. This sequence joins TRBV10-3 and TRBJ1-2; 11 bases agree with TRBD1. This CDR3 contains 18 residues. V was pared by 6 bases and J by 4 bases, with 16 bases of the junction left unmatched. CDR1 and CDR2 from the germline V gene are ENHRY and SYGVKD. The CDR3 DNA is TGTGCCATCAGCGAGATTGGACAGGGGGCAGGGGGGCTCTATGGCTACACCTTC. This translates into CAISEIGQGAGGLYGYTF.

This clone was detected a few times. The CDR3 end shows no conserved phenylalanine or tryptophan, and so a read error is likely. It is unclear where the CDR3 begins or ends on the DNA, so no DNA is shown, and the CDR3 is as TCRdb lists it. The V and J genes are TRBV11-2 and TRBJ1-4. Per the germline V gene, CDR1 is SGHAT and CDR2 is FQNNGV. The CDR3 is 14 residues long, ends included. CDR3 in amino acids: CASSFSTPGGWDLS.

The J gene is TRBJ2-1, the V gene TRBV16, with unresolved D. CDR1 KGHSY and CDR2 FQNENV come from the germline V gene. The CDR3 is 14 residues long. V shed 0 bases and J shed 6 bases, with 9 bases lying between them. The CDR3 here is CASSQSVELNEQFF. CDR3 bases: TGTGCCAGCAGCCAATCTGTAGAACTCAATGAGCAGTTCTTC.

V gene TRBV7-8 combines with J gene TRBJ2-5, with 8 bases identical to TRBD1. V lost 3 bases and J lost 0; bases outside the gene matches: 6. The CDR3 contains 16 residues. CDR1 and CDR2 (germline): SGHVS, FQNEAQ. DNA for the CDR3: TGTGCCAGCAGCTTGGTGGGACAGGAGTACCAAGAGACCCAGTACTTC. Protein: CASSLVGQEYQETQYF.

The CDR3 loop reads CASSPGTITFTDTQYF. The CDR3 bases are TGTGCCAGCAGCCCCGGGACTATCACCTTCACAGATACGCAGTATTTT. The genes are TRBV11-2 and TRBJ2-3; 7 bases are shared with TRBD2. V lost 5 bases, J lost 2 bases, and 10 bases stayed unmatched. Germline V CDR1 and CDR2: SGHAT, FQNNGV. CDR3 size: 16 residues.

The V call is TRBV9, the J call TRBJ2-3, with TRBD2 matching over 7 bases. With 0 bases clipped from V and 1 base from J, the junction kept 11 bases outside the gene matches. This CDR3 region has 18 residues. Germline V CDR1 and CDR2: SGDLS, YYNGEE. CDR3 sequence: CASSVAPKLGGGTDTQYF. The CDR3 DNA is TGTGCCAGCAGCGTAGCCCCCAAATTGGGAGGGGGCACAGATACGCAGTATTTT.

This clone is a singleton in its sample. The chain recombines TRBV5-5 with TRBJ2-5; D is possibly TRBD2 (7 bases). The CDR3 length is 15 residues. Germline values: CDR1 SGHKS, CDR2 YYEKEE (reference sequence). Trimming left V 1 base short and J 4 bases short, with 14 bases between. The CDR3 DNA reads TGTGCCAGCAGCTTGAACGGGGGGCCAGGAGAGACCCAGTACTTC. It encodes CASSLNGGPGETQYF.

The chain uses TRBV5-6 and TRBJ2-7; 9 nucleotides align to TRBD2. The germline CDR1 and CDR2 sequences are SGHDT and YYEEEE. Trimming removed 0 bases from V and 3 bases from J; junction bases left unmatched: 4. This CDR3 spans 15 amino acids. CDR3 amino acids: CASSLVAGGGYEQYF. The CDR3 DNA reads as TGTGCCAGCAGCTTGGTGGCGGGGGGGGGCTACGAGCAGTACTTC.

The chain couples TRBV4-1 to TRBJ2-3, with 12 bases that match TRBD1. Germline trimming cut 4 bases from V and 3 bases from J; bases unmatched to any gene: 8. The germline CDR1 and CDR2 sequences are MGHRA and YSYEKL. The CDR3 loop spans 17 amino acids. The CDR3 coding sequence is TGCGCCAGCAGCCGTTTGGGACAGGGGGCGGCGACAGATACGCAGTATTTT. Its translation: CASSRLGQGAATDTQYF.

This clone has a handful of counts. The chain joins TRBV30 to TRBJ1-1, with 9 bases identical to TRBD1. Per the germline V gene, CDR1 is GTSNPN and CDR2 is SVGIG (reference sequence). With V trimmed by 4 bases and J by 4 bases, 7 bases remained unmatched. CDR3 length: 14 residues. This chain's CDR3 is CAWNSGTGTTEAFF. CDR3 DNA sequence: TGTGCCTGGAATTCCGGGACAGGGACCACTGAAGCTTTCTTT.

This chain uses TRBV7-2 with TRBJ2-2, with D perhaps matching TRBD2 (6 bases). The V and J ends lost 4 bases and 0 bases respectively, with 15 bases between them. The CDR3 extends over 17 amino acids. CDR1 and CDR2 (germline): SGHTA, FQGNSA. The CDR3 here is CASSWKGTVANTGELFF. CDR3 nucleotides: TGTGCCAGCAGCTGGAAAGGGACTGTTGCGAACACCGGGGAGCTGTTTTTT.

The chain carries TRBV30 and TRBJ2-5, with D possibly being TRBD2 (5 bases). The DNA end favors TRBJ2-7, so the J call may be wrong. The germline gives CDR1 GTSNPN, CDR2 SVGIG (reference sequence). The CDR3 has 12 amino acids. The CDR3 DNA follows: TGTGCCTGGAGTGGACTATCCTACGAGCAGTACTTC. This sequence encodes CAWSGLSYEQYF.

This clone was detected once. This chain links TRBV19 with TRBJ1-1; D not resolved. V lost 3 bases and J 4 bases, leaving 12 bases between the germline ends. This CDR3 region has 14 residues. Germline-derived CDR1 and CDR2 are LNHDA and SQIVND (reference sequence). The CDR3 protein is CASSILSSGTEAFF. As DNA, the CDR3 is TGTGCCAGTAGTATTTTAAGTTCCGGCACTGAAGCTTTCTTT.

To note about this clone: Other nucleotide sequences from this sample produce the same CDR3. The V call is TRBV7-2, the J call TRBJ2-1, with D unclear. CDR3 length: 11 amino acids. Germline-derived CDR1 and CDR2 are SGHTA and FQGNSA. V was shortened by 5 bases and J by 6 bases, with 5 bases between the two germline ends. Here the CDR3 DNA reads TGTGCCAGCAGCCTTCTCAATGAGCAGTTCTTC. Amino acids: CASSLLNEQFF.

This clone was counted once. CDR3 amino acids: CAGAQLGLTDTQYF. The DNA for the CDR3 is TGCGCCGGGGCCCAATTGGGTCTCACAGATACGCAGTATTTT. The V call is TRBV10-1, the J call TRBJ2-3; D perhaps matches TRBD1 (5 bases). Germline loops: CDR1 WNHNN, CDR2 SYGVQD (reference sequence). The V end was cut by 11 bases, the J end by 2 bases, with 17 bases between. The CDR3 is made up of 14 amino acids.

The chain couples TRBV19 to TRBJ2-5; TRBD1 might be the D (7 bases). The V end was cut by 7 bases, the J end by 2 bases, with 17 bases between. Germline lookup yields CDR1 LNHDA and CDR2 SQIVND (reference sequence). This CDR3 is built from 15 residues. The CDR3 coding sequence is TGTGCCAGTACCATCACCGCGGGACAGCAAGAGACCCAGTACTTC. Its protein is CASTITAGQQETQYF.

The J gene is TRBJ2-7, the V gene TRBV6-4; tentatively, D is TRBD2 (6 bases). The CDR3 has 14 amino acids. Trimming left V 10 bases short and J 2 bases short, with 18 bases between. Germline values: CDR1 MRHNA, CDR2 SNTAGT. The CDR3 DNA reads TGTGCCACCCCGAAGGGGCGGGACCCCTACGAGCAGTACTTC. This encodes CATPKGRDPYEQYF.

The chain is built from TRBV5-6 and TRBJ1-1; 9 bases align to TRBD1. Trimming at V came to 4 bases and at J to 3 bases, leaving 7 bases not matched to a gene. CDR1 and CDR2 (germline): SGHDT, YYEEEE. This CDR3 contains 15 residues. The CDR3 sequence is CASSRIQGADTEAFF. In DNA, the CDR3 is TGTGCCAGCAGCCGTATACAGGGGGCCGACACTGAAGCTTTCTTT.

In its sample, this clone was seen a few times. The chain carries TRBV28 and TRBJ1-3; 9 bases fit TRBD1. J lost 12 bases, V lost 6 bases, and 6 bases had no gene match. CDR1 is MDHEN, CDR2 SYDVKM, per germline. This CDR3 is built from 12 residues. The CDR3 spells CASRSGTGHIYF. The CDR3 DNA reads TGTGCCAGCAGGTCCGGGACAGGGCACATATATTTT.

The CDR3 loop reads CASSPTQGEEKLFF. The DNA of the CDR3 is TGCGCCAGCAGCCCTACACAGGGTGAAGAAAAACTGTTTTTT. This chain connects TRBV5-1 to TRBJ1-4; D possibly corresponds to TRBD1 (6 bases). The CDR3 covers 14 residues. With 4 bases removed from V and 8 bases from J, the gap between germline ends came to 15 bases. The germline CDR1 and CDR2 sequences are SGHRS and YFSETQ. The whole variable domain, filled in from reference TRBV5-1 and TRBJ1-4, reads KAGVTQTPRYLIKTRGQQVTLSCSPISGHRSVSWYQQTPGQGLQFLFEYFSETQRNKGNFPGRFSGRQFSNSRSEMNVSTLELGDSALYLCASSPTQGEEKLFFGSGTQLSVL.